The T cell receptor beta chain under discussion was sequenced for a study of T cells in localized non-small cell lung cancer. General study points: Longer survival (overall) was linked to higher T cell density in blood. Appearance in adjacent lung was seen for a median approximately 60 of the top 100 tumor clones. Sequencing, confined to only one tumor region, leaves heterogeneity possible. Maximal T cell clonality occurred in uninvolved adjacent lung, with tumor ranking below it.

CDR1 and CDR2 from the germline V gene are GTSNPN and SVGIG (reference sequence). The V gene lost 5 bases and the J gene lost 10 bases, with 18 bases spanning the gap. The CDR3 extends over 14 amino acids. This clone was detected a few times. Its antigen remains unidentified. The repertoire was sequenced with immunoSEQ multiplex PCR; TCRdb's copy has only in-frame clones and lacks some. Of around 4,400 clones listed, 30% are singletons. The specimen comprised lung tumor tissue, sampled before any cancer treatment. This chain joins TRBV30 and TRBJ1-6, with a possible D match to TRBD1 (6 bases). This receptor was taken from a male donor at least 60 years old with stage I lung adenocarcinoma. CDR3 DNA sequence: TGTGCCTGGCTGGCAAGGGCAGGGGACTCACCCCTCCACTTT. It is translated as CAWLARAGDSPLHF. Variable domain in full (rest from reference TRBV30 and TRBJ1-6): SQTIHQWPATLVQPVGSPLSLECTVEGTSNPNLYWYRQAAGRGLQLLFYSVGIGQISSEVPQNLSASRPQDRQFILSSKKLLLSDSGFYLCAWLARAGDSPLHFGNGTRLTVT.